This T cell receptor beta chain was profiled in a study of control samples from healthy donors and cancer patients. This clone is a singleton in its sample. The germline V gene has CDR1 SGHTA and CDR2 FQGNSA. The CDR3 spans 17 residues. The ends were cut back, 1 base at V and 1 base at J, with 13 bases in the middle. Here immunoSEQ multiplex PCR was the method, and the copy in TCRdb shows in-frame clones only, minus some. This table holds about 84,000 clones, roughly 89% found once. The rearrangement links TRBV7-2 to TRBJ1-4; D not resolved. The clonotype comes from a man younger than 45 in good health. Sequencing was carried out using blood. As DNA, the CDR3 is TGTGCCAGCAGCTTAGGGCGAAGAACTGGAACTAATGAAAAACTGTTTTTT. Protein: CASSLGRRTGTNEKLFF.